This T cell receptor (beta chain) comes out of a study of shared clonotypes between healthy human individuals. Study at large: A donor's plate count was three for CD4 naive and three for CD4 memory; CD8 naive had two and CD8 memory one.

With regard to this clone: Its target is not known.

Study results and limitations: Compared with clonotypes that all four donors shared, non-shared clonotypes had lower generation probabilities.

This CDR3 has 14 amino acids. Per the germline V gene, CDR1 is SGHDN and CDR2 is FVKESK. With 1 base clipped from V and 6 bases from J, the junction kept 2 bases outside the gene matches. Here immunoSEQ multiplex PCR was the method, and the copy in TCRdb shows in-frame clones only, minus some. The sample carries about 2.1 million clones, about 94% recorded once. CD8 cells classed as naive were CD45RO-negative and positively selected for CCR7, excluding terminally differentiated effector memory CD45RA+ cells. This sequence was found in a man in his late teens or twenties in good health. Some clones in this sample may be carry-over from other donors' samples. Material: naive CD8+ T cells from PBMCs. The J gene is TRBJ2-2, the V gene TRBV14; 7 nucleotides agree with TRBD2. In DNA, the CDR3 is TGTGCCAGCAGCCAAGGACTAGCCGCCGGGGAGCTGTTTTTT. This sequence encodes CASSQGLAAGELFF.